The 15 T cell receptor beta chains reported below all come from one sample, sequenced in a study of cytomegalovirus exposure and HLA in healthy donors. 60 Vbeta and 13 Jbeta primers were used in PCR. The method was immunoSEQ multiplex PCR; TCRdb's version includes in-frame clones alone and lacks a portion of them. The sample gives 80,000 to 130,000 clones, 76% of which show up once; around 3.8% is in the top ten. Sequencing input: PBMCs. The origin of the receptors is a woman between 45 and 60 years old in good health and CMV-seropositive.

V is TRBV30 and J is TRBJ1-1, with D possibly matching TRBD1 (5 bases). This CDR3 has 13 residues. Trimming pared 4 bases from V and 6 bases from J, leaving 15 bases between. Germline V gene sequence: CDR1 GTSNPN, CDR2 SVGIG (reference sequence). The CDR3 here is CAWTIQVGAEAFF. DNA for the CDR3: TGTGCCTGGACTATACAGGTAGGGGCTGAAGCTTTCTTT.

This clone showed up just a few times. The chain carries TRBV6-5 and TRBJ2-5; 10 bases line up with TRBD1. The germline CDR1 and CDR2 sequences are MNHEY and SVGAGI. The V and J ends lost 0 bases and 5 bases, in that order; junction bases with no gene match: 6. CDR3 length: 16 residues. The CDR3 DNA sequence: TGTGCCAGCAGTTACTCGGGGACAGGGGCGTGGGAGACCCAGTACTTC. It codes for CASSYSGTGAWETQYF.

V and J are TRBV6-5 and TRBJ1-2; TRBD1 matches at 7 bases. The CDR3 is made up of 16 amino acids. Germline V gene sequence: CDR1 MNHEY, CDR2 SVGAGI. V dropped 0 bases and J dropped 5; count of bases not matched to a gene: 9. CDR3 loop: CASSYSASGQDYGYTF. The CDR3 region has the DNA TGTGCCAGCAGTTACTCGGCGAGTGGACAGGATTATGGCTACACCTTC.

The V gene is TRBV7-2, the J gene TRBJ2-1; tentative D call: TRBD1 (6 bases). Per the germline V gene, CDR1 is SGHTA and CDR2 is FQGNSA. V lost 0 bases to trimming and J lost 4 bases, with 10 bases between them. This CDR3 spans 15 amino acids. CDR3 region: CASSLAGQVYNEQFF. Written as DNA, the CDR3 is TGTGCCAGCAGCTTAGCGGGACAAGTATACAATGAGCAGTTCTTC.

The chain has TRBV10-3 and TRBJ2-7; 8 bases map to TRBD2. Germline CDR1 and CDR2: ENHRY and SYGVKD. This CDR3 region has 15 residues. V dropped 3 bases and J dropped 2; count of bases not matched to a gene: 6. The CDR3 DNA follows: TGTGCCATCAGTGACCTCGGGAGGGACACCTACGAGCAGTACTTC. Protein sequence: CAISDLGRDTYEQYF.

As DNA, the CDR3 is TGTGCCAGCAGCCCGGGGGACTCCTACAATGAGCAGTTCTTC. Amino acids: CASSPGDSYNEQFF. The chain uses TRBV5-6 and TRBJ2-1; D is perhaps TRBD2 (6 bases). The CDR3 has 14 amino acids. Trimming cost V 4 bases and J 0 bases, with 8 bases left between them. Per the germline V gene, CDR1 is SGHDT and CDR2 is YYEEEE.

The chain has TRBV14 and TRBJ2-1, with D maybe TRBD2 (6 bases). In germline, CDR1 is SGHDN, CDR2 FVKESK. V lost 4 bases, J lost 6 bases, and 13 bases lay in between. The CDR3 is made up of 14 amino acids. The CDR3 loop reads CASSPWRGFNEQFF. The CDR3 DNA follows: TGTGCCAGCAGCCCCTGGAGGGGCTTCAATGAGCAGTTCTTC.

V usage is TRBV7-9 and J usage is TRBJ1-1, with D maybe TRBD1 (5 bases). CDR1 is SEHNR, CDR2 FQNEAQ, per germline (reference sequence). V was clipped by 6 bases and J by 0 bases, with 11 bases between them. The CDR3 consists of 14 residues. CDR3 region: CASSPGALNTEAFF. For the CDR3, the DNA is TGTGCCAGCAGTCCTGGGGCCTTGAACACTGAAGCTTTCTTT.

This clone came up a few times. The V and J genes are TRBV5-5 and TRBJ2-2, with TRBD1 matching over 9 bases. Germline loops: CDR1 SGHKS, CDR2 YYEKEE (reference sequence). The CDR3 runs 15 residues. V shed 4 bases, J shed 5 bases, and the junction held 6 bases outside the gene matches. The CDR3 protein is CASSPGQGKTGELFF. DNA of the CDR3: TGTGCCAGCAGCCCAGGACAGGGGAAAACCGGGGAGCTGTTTTTT.

This rearrangement joins TRBV9 to TRBJ2-2, with 7 bases lining up with TRBD2. With V trimmed by 4 bases and J by 7 bases, 4 bases remained unmatched. CDR1 and CDR2 (germline): SGDLS, YYNGEE. CDR3 size: 13 residues. The DNA for the CDR3 is TGTGCCAGCAGCCCGGGGGGAAGCGGGGAGCTGTTTTTT. It encodes CASSPGGSGELFF.

This clone was recorded a few times. This rearrangement joins TRBV19 to TRBJ1-2; D remains unclear. The V and J ends lost 6 bases and 2 bases respectively, with 19 bases between them. The germline CDR1 and CDR2 sequences are LNHDA and SQIVND (reference sequence). The CDR3 covers 16 residues. CDR3 region: CASSPVRRSSNYGYTF. The CDR3 DNA follows: TGTGCCAGTAGCCCCGTCCGTAGGAGTTCGAACTATGGCTACACCTTC.

CDR3 residues: CASSLASWTGEEQFF. The DNA of the CDR3 is TGTGCCAGCAGCTTGGCCTCCTGGACTGGTGAAGAGCAGTTCTTC. The chain employs TRBV5-8 and TRBJ2-1, with D tentatively TRBD2 (5 bases). The V end was cut by 0 bases, the J end by 10 bases, with 17 bases between. There are 15 residues in the CDR3. Germline loops: CDR1 SGHTS, CDR2 YDEGEE. The full variable domain, with the rest looked up from reference TRBV5-8 and TRBJ2-1, is EAGVTQSPTHLIKTRGQQATLRCSPISGHTSVYWYQQALGLGLQFLLWYDEGEERNRGNFPPRFSGRQFPNYSSELNVNALELEDSALYLCASSLASWTGEEQFFGPGTRLTVL.

This clone was seen more than once but under ten times. This rearrangement joins TRBV6-1 to TRBJ2-7; 7 nucleotides line up with TRBD2. Trimming cost V 6 bases and J 6 bases; bases outside gene matches: 14. The length of the CDR3 is 15 residues. Looked up from germline, CDR1 is MNHNS and CDR2 is SASEGT. The CDR3 here is CASSPQAGLLFEQYF. CDR3 in DNA: TGTGCCAGCAGCCCCCAAGCGGGACTTCTCTTCGAGCAGTACTTC.

V is TRBV2 and J is TRBJ2-1, with D possibly being TRBD1 (5 bases). The V gene lost 4 bases and the J gene lost 0 bases, with 13 bases spanning the gap. The CDR3 spans 16 residues. CDR1 is SNHLY, CDR2 FYNNEI, per germline. The CDR3 nucleotides are TGTGCCAGCAGTGTTGGGGCACCACGCTCCTACAATGAGCAGTTCTTC. Protein: CASSVGAPRSYNEQFF.

J is TRBJ2-7 and V is TRBV2; D may be TRBD2 (5 bases). The CDR3 has 11 residues. Germline CDR1 and CDR2: SNHLY and FYNNEI. Trimming took off 7 bases at V and 6 bases at J, with 10 bases between the two ends. The CDR3 is CASNEGSEQYF. The CDR3 DNA is TGTGCCAGCAACGAGGGTTCCGAGCAGTACTTC. Supplemented by reference TRBV2 and TRBJ2-7, the full variable domain reads EPEVTQTPSHQVTQMGQEVILRCVPISNHLYFYWYRQILGQKVEFLVSFYNNEISEKSEIFDDQFSVERPDGSNFTLKIRSTKLEDSAMYFCASNEGSEQYFGPGTRLTVT.